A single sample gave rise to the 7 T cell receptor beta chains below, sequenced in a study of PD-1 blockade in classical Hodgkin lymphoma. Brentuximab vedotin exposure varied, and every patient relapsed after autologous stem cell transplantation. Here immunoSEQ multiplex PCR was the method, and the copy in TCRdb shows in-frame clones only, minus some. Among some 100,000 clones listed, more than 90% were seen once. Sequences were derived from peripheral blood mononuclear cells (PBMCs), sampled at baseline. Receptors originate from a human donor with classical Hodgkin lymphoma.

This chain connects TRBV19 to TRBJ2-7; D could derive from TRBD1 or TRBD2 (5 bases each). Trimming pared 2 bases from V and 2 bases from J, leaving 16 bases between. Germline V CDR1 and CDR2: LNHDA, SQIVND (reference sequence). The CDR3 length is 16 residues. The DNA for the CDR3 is TGTGCCAGTAGTATAAGGGGCGGGCCGGGCGCCTACGAGCAGTACTTC. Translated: CASSIRGGPGAYEQYF.

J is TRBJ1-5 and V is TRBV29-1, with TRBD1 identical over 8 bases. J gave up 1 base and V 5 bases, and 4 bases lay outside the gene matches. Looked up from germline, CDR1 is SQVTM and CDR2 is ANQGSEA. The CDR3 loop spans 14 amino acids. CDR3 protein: CSVLTGASNQPQHF. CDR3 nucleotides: TGCAGCGTTTTGACAGGGGCAAGCAATCAGCCCCAGCATTTT.

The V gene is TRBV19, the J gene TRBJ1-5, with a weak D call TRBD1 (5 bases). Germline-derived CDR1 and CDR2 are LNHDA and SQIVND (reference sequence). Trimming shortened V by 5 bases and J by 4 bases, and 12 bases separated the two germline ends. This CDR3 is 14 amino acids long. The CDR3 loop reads CASSAQGPNQPQHF. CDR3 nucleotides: TGTGCCAGTAGTGCCCAGGGACCTAATCAGCCCCAGCATTTT.

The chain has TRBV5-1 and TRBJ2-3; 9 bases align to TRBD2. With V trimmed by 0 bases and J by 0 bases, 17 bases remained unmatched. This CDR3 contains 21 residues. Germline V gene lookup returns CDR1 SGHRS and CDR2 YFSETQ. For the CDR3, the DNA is TGCGCCAGCAGCTTGGTTTGGCGGGAGGGTCCCTACTCACCCAGCACAGATACGCAGTATTTT. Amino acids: CASSLVWREGPYSPSTDTQYF.

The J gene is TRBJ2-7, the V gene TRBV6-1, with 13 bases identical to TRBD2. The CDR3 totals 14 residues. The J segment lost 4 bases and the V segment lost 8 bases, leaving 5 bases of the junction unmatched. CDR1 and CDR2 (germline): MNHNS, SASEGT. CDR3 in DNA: TGTGCCAGCCGGACTAGCGGGAGTGGGTACGAGCAGTACTTC. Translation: CASRTSGSGYEQYF.

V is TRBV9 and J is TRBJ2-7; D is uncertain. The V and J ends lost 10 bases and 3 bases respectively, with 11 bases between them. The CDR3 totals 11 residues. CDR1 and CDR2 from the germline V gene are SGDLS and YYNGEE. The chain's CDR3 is CAPWQVYEQYF. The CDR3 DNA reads TGTGCCCCGTGGCAGGTCTACGAGCAGTACTTC.

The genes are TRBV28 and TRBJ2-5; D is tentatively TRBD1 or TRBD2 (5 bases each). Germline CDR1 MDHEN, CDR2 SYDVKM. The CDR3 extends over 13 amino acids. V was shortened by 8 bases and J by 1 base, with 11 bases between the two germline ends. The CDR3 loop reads CASGTILQETQYF. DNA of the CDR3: TGTGCCAGCGGGACCATCCTCCAAGAGACCCAGTACTTC.